These 25 T cell receptor beta chains came from one sample sequenced in a study of cytomegalovirus exposure and HLA in healthy donors. Method: immunoSEQ multiplex PCR; TCRdb's copy keeps in-frame clones and lacks some. The sample has approximately 120,000 clones, almost 90% seen once. Sequenced: PBMCs. These receptors came from a woman younger than 35 in good health and CMV-seronegative.

The V gene is TRBV28, the J gene TRBJ2-7, with TRBD2 identical over 8 bases. The CDR3 length is 16 residues. Germline loops: CDR1 MDHEN, CDR2 SYDVKM. Trimming cost V 7 bases and J 0 bases; bases outside gene matches: 11. CDR3 protein: CASKGFSGVFSYEQYF. DNA for the CDR3: TGTGCCAGCAAGGGATTTAGCGGGGTTTTCTCCTACGAGCAGTACTTC.

The chain uses TRBV7-6 and TRBJ2-4; TRBD1 aligns across 8 bases. The CDR3 runs 19 residues. Trimming cost V 5 bases and J 2 bases; bases outside gene matches: 17. CDR1 is SGHVS and CDR2 is FNYEAQ in the germline V gene. DNA of the CDR3: TGTGCCAGCAGCATACCTGGTGGGGACAGGTCTAATACCAAAAACATTCAGTACTTC. Translated, it gives CASSIPGGDRSNTKNIQYF. The full variable domain, completed using reference TRBV7-6 and TRBJ2-4, is GAGVSQSPRYKVTKRGQDVALRCDPISGHVSLYWYRQALGQGPEFLTYFNYEAQQDKSGLPNDRFSAERPEGSISTLTIQRTEQRDSAMYRCASSIPGGDRSNTKNIQYFGAGTRLSVL.

The rearrangement uses TRBV11-1 and TRBJ2-1; 7 nucleotides agree with TRBD2. Trimming removed 1 base from V and 3 bases from J; junction bases left unmatched: 12. This CDR3 is built from 18 residues. Germline CDR1 SGHAT, CDR2 FQDESV (reference sequence). Here the CDR3 reads CASSLETSHTQSYNEQFF. CDR3 in DNA: TGTGCCAGCAGCTTAGAGACTAGCCATACTCAAAGCTACAATGAGCAGTTCTTC.

The chain carries TRBV6-5 and TRBJ2-3, with 7 bases matching TRBD2. Trimming took 8 bases from V and 2 from J; bases not matched to a gene: 4. Per the germline V gene, CDR1 is MNHEY and CDR2 is SVGAGI. The length of the CDR3 is 13 residues. The CDR3: CASGTTHTDTQYF. CDR3 sequence (DNA): TGTGCCAGCGGGACTACACACACAGATACGCAGTATTTT.

The V call is TRBV14, the J call TRBJ1-1; D remains ambiguous. Trimming took off 1 base at V and 10 bases at J, with 13 bases between the two ends. This CDR3 spans 13 amino acids. CDR1 and CDR2 from the germline V gene are SGHDN and FVKESK. The CDR3 bases are TGTGCCAGCAGCCAAGCGGCTGGGCTTGGAGCTTTCTTT. Its protein product is CASSQAAGLGAFF.

This clone showed up just once. The rearrangement uses TRBV15 and TRBJ2-4; a possible D gene is TRBD1 (5 bases). Germline values: CDR1 LNHNV, CDR2 YYDKDF (reference sequence). The CDR3 sequence is 16 residues long. The germline V and J ends were trimmed by 2 bases and 2 bases, with 13 bases remaining between them. CDR3 protein: CATSRKIQGSKNIQYF. CDR3 sequence (DNA): TGTGCCACCAGCAGAAAAATTCAGGGTTCCAAAAACATTCAGTACTTC.

The V call is TRBV6-5, the J call TRBJ2-7, with 7 bases fitting TRBD2. Germline V gene lookup returns CDR1 MNHEY and CDR2 SVGAGI. With V trimmed by 6 bases and J by 7 bases, 12 bases remained unmatched. The CDR3 has 14 residues. CDR3 region: CASRRSGLGGEQYF. Here the CDR3 DNA reads TGTGCCAGCAGACGTAGCGGGCTGGGTGGAGAGCAGTACTTC.

The chain employs TRBV28 and TRBJ2-2, with D possibly matching TRBD1 (5 bases). In germline, CDR1 is MDHEN, CDR2 SYDVKM. V was cut by 6 bases and J by 7 bases, with 21 bases left in between. There are 16 residues in the CDR3. As DNA, the CDR3 is TGTGCCAGCAGCAGGGTGTTTTGGCTGTCCGGCGGGGAGCTGTTTTTT. Residues: CASSRVFWLSGGELFF.

In this sample, this clone turned up once. The chain combines TRBV2 with TRBJ1-1, with D unclear. Germline CDR1 reads SNHLY; CDR2 reads FYNNEI. CDR3 length: 16 residues. V lost 5 bases to trimming and J lost 0 bases, with 16 bases between them. The CDR3 DNA reads TGTGCCAGCAGTTCCCCCAGGAGGTTCATGAACACTGAAGCTTTCTTT. Translated: CASSSPRRFMNTEAFF.

This clone was counted only a few times. This chain joins TRBV4-1 and TRBJ1-2; possibly TRBD1 for D (5 bases). Germline V lookup: CDR1 MGHRA, CDR2 YSYEKL. The V end lost 1 base, the J end lost 13 bases, and 13 bases lay between the germline ends. The CDR3 consists of 12 residues. DNA for the CDR3: TGCGCCAGCAGCCAAGTATTCGGACATTCCACCTTC. It specifies CASSQVFGHSTF.

This clone has a handful of counts. The chain uses TRBV10-3 and TRBJ1-1, with D maybe TRBD1 (5 bases). This CDR3 has 13 residues. Trimming removed 6 bases from V and 4 bases from J, with 12 bases in between. Germline V gives CDR1 ENHRY, CDR2 SYGVKD. The CDR3 DNA sequence: TGTGCCATCAGAAGCAGGGAAAGCACTGAAGCTTTCTTT. The encoded protein is CAIRSRESTEAFF.

With respect to this clone: In this CDR3 the conserved last residue, phenylalanine or tryptophan, is missing, so a read error is likely. The DNA is left out, because the CDR3 cannot be placed on it with certainty; the CDR3 is given as TCRdb lists it. The chain recombines TRBV29-1 with TRBJ1-2. The CDR3 comprises 10 residues, both ends counted. Germline V gene sequence: CDR1 SQVTM, CDR2 ANQGSEA. The CDR3 loop is CSVEAGKLAI.

V usage is TRBV6-6 and J usage is TRBJ1-1; TRBD1 might be the D (6 bases). The CDR3 has 14 amino acids. Germline CDR1 is MNHNY and CDR2 is SVGAGI (reference sequence). V dropped 6 bases and J dropped 0 bases, with 11 bases sitting between them. The DNA of the CDR3 is TGTGCCAGCAGACAGGGTGAAATGAACACTGAAGCTTTCTTT. Translated, it gives CASRQGEMNTEAFF.

The CDR3 is CASSLQGNQPQHF. DNA for the CDR3: TGTGCCAGCAGCCTACAGGGCAATCAGCCCCAGCATTTT. This rearrangement joins TRBV7-3 to TRBJ1-5, with D perhaps TRBD1 (5 bases). The germline gives CDR1 SGHTA, CDR2 FQGTGA. This CDR3 is 13 amino acids long. The ends were cut back, 5 bases at V and 2 bases at J, with 7 bases in the middle.

V usage is TRBV28 and J usage is TRBJ2-1; D not resolved. V shed 10 bases and J shed 0 bases, with 10 bases lying between them. The CDR3 loop spans 13 amino acids. Germline V gives CDR1 MDHEN, CDR2 SYDVKM. CDR3 DNA sequence: TGTGCCACCTCGCCTAGCTCCTACAATGAGCAGTTCTTC. It yields the protein CATSPSSYNEQFF.

V and J are TRBV7-6 and TRBJ2-5; 10 positions match TRBD2. J was trimmed by 5 bases and V by 5 bases; bases with no gene match: 14. The CDR3 sequence is 17 residues long. Germline V lookup: CDR1 SGHVS, CDR2 FNYEAQ. The CDR3 coding sequence is TGTGCCAGCAGCGCCCCTGCAGCGGGGGGGCCAATGGAGACCCAGTACTTC. It specifies CASSAPAAGGPMETQYF.

The V gene is TRBV28, the J gene TRBJ2-1; D perhaps matches TRBD1 (5 bases). The CDR3 runs to 13 residues. Germline CDR1 is MDHEN and CDR2 is SYDVKM. The V and J ends lost 2 bases and 9 bases respectively, with 11 bases between them. DNA for the CDR3: TGTGCCAGCAGTTTAGGCGGACAACGTGAGCAGTTCTTC. Translation: CASSLGGQREQFF.

The chain employs TRBV7-2 and TRBJ2-2; 8 bases align to TRBD2. V lost 3 bases to trimming and J lost 4 bases; unmatched junction nucleotides: 4. The germline V gene has CDR1 SGHTA and CDR2 FQGNSA. This CDR3 has 15 residues. CDR3 DNA sequence: TGTGCCAGCAGCTTCGACGGGAGGGTCACCGGGGAGCTGTTTTTT. It specifies CASSFDGRVTGELFF.

The rearrangement uses TRBV11-2 and TRBJ2-1; 10 nucleotides align to TRBD2. CDR1 is SGHAT and CDR2 is FQNNGV in the germline V gene. Trimming at V came to 3 bases and at J to 6 bases, leaving 17 bases not matched to a gene. This CDR3 has 19 amino acids. The CDR3 coding sequence is TGTGCCAGCAGCTTTGATAGCGGGGGGCCTCCCCGCGAGGGCAATGAGCAGTTCTTC. Translated: CASSFDSGGPPREGNEQFF.

The count of this clone is one. The V call is TRBV7-3, the J call TRBJ2-2; the match to TRBD1 covers 10 bases. The CDR3 runs to 17 residues. Germline V lookup: CDR1 SGHTA, CDR2 FQGTGA. Trimming at V came to 3 bases and at J to 7 bases, leaving 11 bases not matched to a gene. As DNA, the CDR3 is TGTGCCAGCAGCTTCACCGGGACAGGGGTCTCTGGCGGGGAGCTGTTTTTT. It encodes CASSFTGTGVSGGELFF. Supplemented by reference TRBV7-3 and TRBJ2-2, the full variable domain reads GAGVSQTPSNKVTEKGKYVELRCDPISGHTALYWYRQSLGQGPEFLIYFQGTGAADDSGLPNDRFFAVRPEGSVSTLKIQRTERGDSAVYLCASSFTGTGVSGGELFFGEGSRLTVL.

There are a few counts of this clone. The rearrangement joins TRBV5-4 to TRBJ1-1; D remains unclear. The CDR3 sequence is 16 residues long. Per the germline V gene, CDR1 is SGHNT and CDR2 is YYREEE (reference sequence). Trimming shortened V by 0 bases and J by 11 bases, and 23 bases separated the two germline ends. CDR3 sequence reads: CASSLDVSNGGKVAFF. The CDR3, as DNA: TGTGCCAGCAGCTTGGACGTTAGTAACGGCGGGAAGGTCGCTTTCTTT.

CDR3 bases: TGCGCCAGCAGTCCCTTGGCCTCCTACGAGCAGTACTTC. This gives the protein CASSPLASYEQYF. The chain carries TRBV5-1 and TRBJ2-7; D unresolved. This CDR3 region has 13 residues. V shed 5 bases and J shed 0 bases, with 9 bases lying between them. From germline, CDR1 is SGHRS and CDR2 YFSETQ.

The rearrangement joins TRBV30 to TRBJ1-1; no firm D call. The CDR3 totals 11 residues. Per germline, CDR1 GTSNPN and CDR2 SVGIG (reference sequence). The V gene lost 0 bases and the J gene lost 7 bases, with 6 bases spanning the gap. CDR3 protein: CAWSVRIEAFF. In DNA form, the CDR3 reads TGTGCCTGGAGTGTGCGTATTGAAGCTTTCTTT.

The V and J genes are TRBV7-6 and TRBJ1-2; the D gene is possibly TRBD1 (6 bases). CDR1 and CDR2 from the germline V gene are SGHVS and FNYEAQ. The V and J ends lost 5 bases and 4 bases respectively, with 17 bases between them. This CDR3 spans 15 amino acids. The chain's CDR3 is CASSPRDTTGYGYTF. The DNA of the CDR3 is TGTGCCAGCAGCCCCCGGGACACTACTGGCTATGGCTACACCTTC.

The chain uses TRBV9 and TRBJ1-2, with 7 bases identical to TRBD1. Germline V gene lookup returns CDR1 SGDLS and CDR2 YYNGEE. The CDR3 runs 15 residues. After removal of 4 bases from V and 4 bases from J, the junction contained 10 bases not matched to a gene. The CDR3 spells CASSTGVGRVYGYTF. CDR3 sequence (DNA): TGTGCCAGCAGCACAGGGGTAGGGCGGGTCTATGGCTACACCTTC.